The rows below give T cell receptor beta chains drawn from one sample of a study of blood T cell repertoires in COVID-19. The repertoire was sequenced with immunoSEQ multiplex PCR; TCRdb's copy has only in-frame clones and lacks some. The sample carries 140,000 to 150,000 clones, roughly 90% recorded once. Sample: PBMCs or T cells enriched from blood (not recorded which). These receptors were obtained from a woman in her 30s with acute COVID-19. Each CDR3 is given with its conserved first and last residue. A D gene is named only where the DNA matches it firmly. Some rows have no size entry. The others give once, few or many, or a class for an expanded clone.

TRBV2,once,-,TRBJ2-7,CASRGLRSYEQYF,TGTGCCAGCAGAGGACTGCGCTCCTACGAGCAGTACTTC
TRBV28,-,-,TRBJ1-1,CASNNGDTEAFF,TGTGCCAGCAACAATGGAGACACTGAAGCTTTCTTT
TRBV2,-,TRBD2,TRBJ2-1,CASRIAGGPANEQFF,TGTGCCAGCAGAATAGCGGGAGGGCCTGCCAATGAGCAGTTCTTC
TRBV9,-,-,TRBJ1-1,CASSATSGNTEAFF,TGTGCCAGCAGCGCCACATCAGGGAACACTGAAGCTTTCTTT
TRBV18,-,-,TRBJ1-6,CASSPLGRDSPLHF,TGTGCCAGCTCACCACTAGGGAGGGATTCACCCCTCCACTTT
TRBV11-2,-,TRBD2,TRBJ2-5,CASRRSGGSSLRETQYF,TGTGCCAGCAGGCGCTCCGGCGGGAGTTCTTTACGGGAGACCCAGTACTTC
TRBV9,-,TRBD2,TRBJ2-3,CASSVVYSGGPVADTQYF,TGTGCCAGCAGCGTAGTCTATTCGGGAGGGCCGGTCGCAGATACGCAGTATTTT
TRBV19,-,TRBD1,TRBJ2-2,CASSTGDRVTGELFF,TGTGCCAGTAGTACAGGAGACAGGGTTACCGGGGAGCTGTTTTTT
TRBV28,few,TRBD1,TRBJ1-1,CASSYDRAAFF,TGTGCCAGCAGTTATGACAGGGCGGCTTTCTTT
TRBV7-2,-,-,TRBJ2-2,CASSLGLTQNTGELFF,TGTGCCAGCAGCTTAGGACTAACACAGAACACCGGGGAGCTGTTTTTT
TRBV5-5,-,TRBD1,TRBJ1-1,CASSWTGGSAEAFF,TGTGCCAGCAGCTGGACAGGGGGCAGCGCTGAAGCTTTCTTT
TRBV7-9,-,-,TRBJ1-2,CASSLEVGVGYTF,TGTGCCAGCAGCTTAGAGGTCGGGGTCGGCTACACCTTC
TRBV12-3/TRBV12-4,-,-,TRBJ2-7,CASSLAGAEQYF,TGTGCCAGCAGTTTAGCGGGAGCCGAGCAGTACTTC
TRBV28,-,-,TRBJ1-3,CASGGLRSSGNTIYF,TGTGCCAGCGGAGGGTTGCGGAGCTCTGGAAACACCATATATTTT
TRBV5-6,-,-,TRBJ2-7,CASSRGHEQYF,TGTGCCAGCAGCAGGGGCCACGAGCAGTACTTC
TRBV5-6,-,-,TRBJ2-7,CASSLVVGDTSYEQYF,TGTGCCAGCAGCTTGGTGGTCGGGGACACCTCCTACGAGCAGTACTTC
TRBV5-1,-,TRBD1,TRBJ1-1,CASSLGLFQGAADTEAFF,TGCGCCAGCAGCTTGGGTCTTTTTCAGGGGGCCGCGGACACTGAAGCTTTCTTT
TRBV28,-,TRBD1,TRBJ1-5,CASSLSRDRVGVWNQPQHF,TGTGCCAGCAGTTTGAGCCGGGACAGGGTAGGGGTGTGGAATCAGCCCCAGCATTTT
TRBV5-1,-,-,TRBJ1-1,CASSPLKGGTEAFF,TGCGCCAGCAGCCCACTAAAGGGGGGGACTGAAGCTTTCTTT
TRBV14,-,TRBD1,TRBJ2-1,CASSQDTIGGQGNNEQFF,TGTGCCAGCAGCCAAGATACCATCGGGGGACAGGGTAACAATGAGCAGTTCTTC
TRBV7-2,once,TRBD1,TRBJ1-2,CASSPRGGTGLVDYGYTF,TGTGCCAGCAGCCCACGGGGGGGGACAGGGCTTGTCGACTATGGCTACACCTTC
TRBV20-1,few,-,TRBJ2-2,CSASLAGGTGELFF,TGCAGTGCTAGTCTCGCAGGTGGTACCGGGGAGCTGTTTTTT
TRBV5-1,-,-,TRBJ2-3,CASSLGSGSADTQYF,TGCGCCAGCAGCTTGGGATCCGGGAGTGCCGATACGCAGTATTTT
TRBV3-1/TRBV3-2,-,-,TRBJ1-6,CASSRGLSDNSPLHF,TGTGCCAGCAGCCGTGGGCTGTCCGATAATTCACCCCTCCACTTT
TRBV7-2,-,-,TRBJ1-2,CASSSIGGWSYGYTF,TGTGCCAGCAGCTCGATAGGGGGATGGAGCTATGGCTACACCTTC
TRBV7-2,once,-,TRBJ2-2,CASSSPPGQLTGELFF,TGTGCCAGCAGCTCTCCCCCAGGACAGCTAACCGGGGAGCTGTTTTTT
TRBV5-6,-,TRBD1,TRBJ1-2,CASSWDRVFFGYTF,TGTGCCAGCAGCTGGGACAGGGTCTTCTTTGGCTACACCTTC
TRBV30,-,-,TRBJ1-2,CAWSVTSGGGYTF,TGTGCCTGGAGTGTTACAAGCGGCGGGGGCTACACCTTC
TRBV19,-,-,TRBJ1-1,CASSIGQDRPNRNTEAFF,TGTGCCAGTAGTATAGGACAAGACAGGCCTAACCGGAACACTGAAGCTTTCTTT
TRBV6-5,-,-,TRBJ2-5,CASSSQYQETQYF,TGTGCCAGCAGTTCTCAGTACCAAGAGACCCAGTACTTC
TRBV27,-,TRBD1,TRBJ1-2,CARPSGDSNYGYTF,TGTGCCAGGCCTTCCGGGGACAGTAACTATGGCTACACCTTC
TRBV2,-,-,TRBJ2-7,CASSYIYEQYF,TGTGCCAGCAGTTATATCTACGAGCAGTACTTC
TRBV6-2/TRBV6-3,-,-,TRBJ1-1,CASSYSRSNTEAFF,TGTGCCAGCAGTTACTCCCGGTCTAACACTGAAGCTTTCTTT
TRBV9,-,TRBD2,TRBJ2-1,CASSVLAGGVQFF,TGTGCCAGCAGCGTGCTAGCGGGTGGTGTGCAGTTCTTC
TRBV5-4,once,TRBD1,TRBJ2-3,CASSGGLYRGDFSTDTQYF,TGTGCCAGCAGCGGCGGTCTATACAGGGGCGACTTTAGCACAGATACGCAGTATTTT
TRBV27,-,-,TRBJ2-3,CASSFSFPGRGAQDTQYF,TGTGCCAGCAGTTTTTCTTTTCCTGGCAGGGGGGCACAAGATACGCAGTATTTT